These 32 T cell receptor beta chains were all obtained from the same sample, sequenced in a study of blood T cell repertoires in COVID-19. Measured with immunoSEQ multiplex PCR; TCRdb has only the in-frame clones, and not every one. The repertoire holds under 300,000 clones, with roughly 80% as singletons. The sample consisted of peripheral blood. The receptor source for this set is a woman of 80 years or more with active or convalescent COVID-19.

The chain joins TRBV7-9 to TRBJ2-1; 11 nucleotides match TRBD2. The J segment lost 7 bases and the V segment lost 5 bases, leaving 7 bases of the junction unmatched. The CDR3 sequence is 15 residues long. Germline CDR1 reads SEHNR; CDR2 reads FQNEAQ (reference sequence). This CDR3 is CASSITSGSANEQFF. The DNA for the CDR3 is TGTGCCAGCAGCATCACTAGCGGGAGCGCGAATGAGCAGTTCTTC. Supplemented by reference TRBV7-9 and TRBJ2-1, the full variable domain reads DTGVSQNPRHKITKRGQNVTFRCDPISEHNRLYWYRQTLGQGPEFLTYFQNEAQLEKSRLLSDRFSAERPKGSFSTLEIQRTEQGDSAMYLCASSITSGSANEQFFGPGTRLTVL.

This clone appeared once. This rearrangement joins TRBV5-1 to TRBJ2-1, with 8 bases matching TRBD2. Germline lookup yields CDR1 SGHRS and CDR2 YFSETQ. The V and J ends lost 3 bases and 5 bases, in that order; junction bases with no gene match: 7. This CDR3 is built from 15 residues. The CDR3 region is CASSSRTSRHNEQFF. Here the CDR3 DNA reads TGCGCCAGCAGCTCTCGGACTAGCCGGCACAATGAGCAGTTCTTC.

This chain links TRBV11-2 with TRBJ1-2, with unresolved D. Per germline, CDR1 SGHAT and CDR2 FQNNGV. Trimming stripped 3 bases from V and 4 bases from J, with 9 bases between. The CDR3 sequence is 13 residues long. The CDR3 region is CASSFGVGYGYTF. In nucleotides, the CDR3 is TGTGCCAGCAGCTTCGGGGTGGGCTATGGCTACACCTTC.

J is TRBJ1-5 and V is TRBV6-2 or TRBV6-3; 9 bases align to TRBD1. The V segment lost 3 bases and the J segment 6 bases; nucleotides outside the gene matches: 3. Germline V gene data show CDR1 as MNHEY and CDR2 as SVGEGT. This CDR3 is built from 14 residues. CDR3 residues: CASSYMDRGQPQHF. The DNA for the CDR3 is TGTGCCAGCAGTTATATGGACAGGGGTCAGCCCCAGCATTTT.

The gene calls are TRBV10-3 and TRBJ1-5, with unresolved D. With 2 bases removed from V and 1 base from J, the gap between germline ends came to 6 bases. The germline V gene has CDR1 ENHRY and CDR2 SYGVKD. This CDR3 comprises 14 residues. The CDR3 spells CAISEAGSNQPQHF. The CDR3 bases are TGTGCCATCAGTGAGGCGGGAAGCAATCAGCCCCAGCATTTT.

The DNA for the CDR3 is TGTGCCAGCAGCTCTGGAGGACCCGGCGAGACCCAGTACTTC. It specifies CASSSGGPGETQYF. The rearrangement joins TRBV11-3 to TRBJ2-5, with a tentative D call TRBD2 (5 bases). Trimming stripped 4 bases from V and 5 bases from J, with 14 bases between. Germline V gives CDR1 SGHNT, CDR2 YENEEA. The CDR3 is 14 amino acids.

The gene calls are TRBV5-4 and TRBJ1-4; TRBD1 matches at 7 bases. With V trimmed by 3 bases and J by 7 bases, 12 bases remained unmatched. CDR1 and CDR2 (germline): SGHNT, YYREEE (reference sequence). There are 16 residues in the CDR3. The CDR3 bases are TGTGCCAGCAGCTCCCCAGGACAGGTCGGGGGTGAAAAACTGTTTTTT. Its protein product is CASSSPGQVGGEKLFF.

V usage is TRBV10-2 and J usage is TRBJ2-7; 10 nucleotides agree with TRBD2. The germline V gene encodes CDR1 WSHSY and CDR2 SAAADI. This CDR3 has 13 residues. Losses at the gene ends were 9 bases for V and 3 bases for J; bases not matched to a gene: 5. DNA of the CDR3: TGCGCCAGTAGGACTAGCGGAAACTACGAGCAGTACTTC. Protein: CASRTSGNYEQYF.

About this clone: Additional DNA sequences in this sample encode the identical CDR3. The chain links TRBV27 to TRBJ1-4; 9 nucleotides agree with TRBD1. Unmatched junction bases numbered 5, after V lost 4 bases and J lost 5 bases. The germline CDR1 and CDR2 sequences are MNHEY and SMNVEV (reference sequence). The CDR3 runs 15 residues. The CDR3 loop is CASSSLDRGNEKLFF. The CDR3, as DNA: TGTGCCAGCAGTTCCCTGGACAGGGGAAATGAAAAACTGTTTTTT.

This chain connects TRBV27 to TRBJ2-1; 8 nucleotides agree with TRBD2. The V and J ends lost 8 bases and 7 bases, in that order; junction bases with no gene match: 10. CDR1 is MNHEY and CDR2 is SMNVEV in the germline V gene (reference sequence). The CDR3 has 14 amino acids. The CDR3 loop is CASAHDGRANEQFF. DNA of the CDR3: TGTGCCAGCGCCCACGACGGGAGGGCAAATGAGCAGTTCTTC.

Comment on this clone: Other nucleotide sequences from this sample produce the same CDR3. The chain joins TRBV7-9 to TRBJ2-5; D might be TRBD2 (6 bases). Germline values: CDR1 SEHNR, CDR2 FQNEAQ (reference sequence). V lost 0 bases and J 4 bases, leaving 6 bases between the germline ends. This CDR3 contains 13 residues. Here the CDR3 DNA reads TGTGCCAGCAGCTTAGCGGGGGGAGAGACCCAGTACTTC. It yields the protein CASSLAGGETQYF.

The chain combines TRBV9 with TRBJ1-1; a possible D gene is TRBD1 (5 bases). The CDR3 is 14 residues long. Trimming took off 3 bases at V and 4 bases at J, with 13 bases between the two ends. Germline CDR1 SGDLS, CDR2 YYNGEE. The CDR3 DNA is TGTGCCAGCAGCGCAACAGGCCTCTTCACTGAAGCTTTCTTT. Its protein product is CASSATGLFTEAFF.

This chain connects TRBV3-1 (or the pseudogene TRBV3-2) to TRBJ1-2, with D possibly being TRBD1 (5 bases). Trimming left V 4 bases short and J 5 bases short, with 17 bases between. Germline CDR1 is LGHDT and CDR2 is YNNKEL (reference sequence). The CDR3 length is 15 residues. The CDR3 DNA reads TGTGCCAGCAGCCCGTGGGAGGGGCGAAGGTATGGCTACACCTTC. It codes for CASSPWEGRRYGYTF.

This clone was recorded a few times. CDR3 amino acids: CASGGGSNQPQHF. Here the CDR3 DNA reads TGTGCCAGCGGCGGGGGGTCCAATCAGCCCCAGCATTTT. The genes are TRBV6-5 and TRBJ1-5; D might be TRBD1 (5 bases). The CDR3 consists of 13 residues. Trimming left V 8 bases short and J 3 bases short, with 11 bases between. Germline CDR1 MNHEY, CDR2 SVGAGI.

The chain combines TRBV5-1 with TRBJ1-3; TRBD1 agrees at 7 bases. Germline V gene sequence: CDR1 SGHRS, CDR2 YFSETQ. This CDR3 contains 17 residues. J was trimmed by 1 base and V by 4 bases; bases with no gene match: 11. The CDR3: CASSPRQGASSGNTIYF. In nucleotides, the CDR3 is TGCGCCAGCAGCCCACGACAGGGCGCTTCTTCTGGAAACACCATATATTTT.

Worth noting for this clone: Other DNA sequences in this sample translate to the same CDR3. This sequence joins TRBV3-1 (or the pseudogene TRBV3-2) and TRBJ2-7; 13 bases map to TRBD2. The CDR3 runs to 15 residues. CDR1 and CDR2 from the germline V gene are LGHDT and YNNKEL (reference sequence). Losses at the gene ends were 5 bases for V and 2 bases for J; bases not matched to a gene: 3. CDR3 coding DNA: TGTGCCAGCAGCTCAACTAGCGGGGGGGCCTACGAGCAGTACTTC. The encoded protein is CASSSTSGGAYEQYF.

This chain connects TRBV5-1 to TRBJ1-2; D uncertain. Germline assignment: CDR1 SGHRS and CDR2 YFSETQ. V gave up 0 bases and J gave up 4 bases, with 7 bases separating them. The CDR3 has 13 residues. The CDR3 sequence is CASSLGPSYGYTF. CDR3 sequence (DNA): TGCGCCAGCAGCTTGGGACCTAGCTATGGCTACACCTTC. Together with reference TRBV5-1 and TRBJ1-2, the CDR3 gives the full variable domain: KAGVTQTPRYLIKTRGQQVTLSCSPISGHRSVSWYQQTPGQGLQFLFEYFSETQRNKGNFPGRFSGRQFSNSRSEMNVSTLELGDSALYLCASSLGPSYGYTFGSGTRLTVV.

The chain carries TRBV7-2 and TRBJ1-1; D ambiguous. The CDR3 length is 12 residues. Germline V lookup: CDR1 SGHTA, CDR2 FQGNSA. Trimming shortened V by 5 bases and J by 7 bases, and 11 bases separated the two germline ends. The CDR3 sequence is CASSPTYGEAFF. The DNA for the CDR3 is TGTGCCAGCAGCCCCACTTACGGTGAAGCTTTCTTT.

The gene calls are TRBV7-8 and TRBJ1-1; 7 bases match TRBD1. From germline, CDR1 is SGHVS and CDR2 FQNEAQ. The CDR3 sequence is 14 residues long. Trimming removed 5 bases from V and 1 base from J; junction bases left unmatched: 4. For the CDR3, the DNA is TGTGCCAGCAGCCAAGGGACAGCGAACACTGAAGCTTTCTTT. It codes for CASSQGTANTEAFF.

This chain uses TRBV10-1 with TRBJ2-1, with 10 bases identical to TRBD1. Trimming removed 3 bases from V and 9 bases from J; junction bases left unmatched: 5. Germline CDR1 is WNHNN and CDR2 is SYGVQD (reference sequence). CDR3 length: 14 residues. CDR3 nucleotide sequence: TGCGCCAGCAGTGATGGACAGGGGGGACTTGAGCAGTTCTTC. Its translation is CASSDGQGGLEQFF.

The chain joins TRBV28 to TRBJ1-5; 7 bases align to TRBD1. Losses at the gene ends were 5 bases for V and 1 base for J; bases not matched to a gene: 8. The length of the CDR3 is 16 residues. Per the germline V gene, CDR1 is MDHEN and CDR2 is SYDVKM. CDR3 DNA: TGTGCCAGCAGTCCACGACAGGGTTCGAGCAATCAGCCCCAGCATTTT. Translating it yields CASSPRQGSSNQPQHF. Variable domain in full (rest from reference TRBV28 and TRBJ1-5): DVKVTQSSRYLVKRTGEKVFLECVQDMDHENMFWYRQDPGLGLRLIYFSYDVKMKEKGDIPEGYSVSREKKERFSLILESASTNQTSMYLCASSPRQGSSNQPQHFGDGTRLSIL.

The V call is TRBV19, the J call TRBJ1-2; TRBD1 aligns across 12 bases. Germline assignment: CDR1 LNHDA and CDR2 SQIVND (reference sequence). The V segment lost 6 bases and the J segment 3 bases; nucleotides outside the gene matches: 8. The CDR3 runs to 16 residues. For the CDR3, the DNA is TGTGCCAGTAGCGGTGGGACAGGGGGCTCACACTATGGCTACACCTTC. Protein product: CASSGGTGGSHYGYTF.

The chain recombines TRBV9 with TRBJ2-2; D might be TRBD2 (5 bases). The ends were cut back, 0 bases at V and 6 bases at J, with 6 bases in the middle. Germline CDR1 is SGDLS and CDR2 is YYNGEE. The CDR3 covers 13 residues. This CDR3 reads CASSVDSAGELFF. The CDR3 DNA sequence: TGTGCCAGCAGCGTAGATAGCGCCGGGGAGCTGTTTTTT.

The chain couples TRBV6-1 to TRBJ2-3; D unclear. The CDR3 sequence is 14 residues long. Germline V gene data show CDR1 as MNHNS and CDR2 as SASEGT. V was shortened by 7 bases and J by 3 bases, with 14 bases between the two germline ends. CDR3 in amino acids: CASMVVPRTDTQYF. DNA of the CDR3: TGTGCCAGCATGGTGGTACCTAGGACAGATACGCAGTATTTT.

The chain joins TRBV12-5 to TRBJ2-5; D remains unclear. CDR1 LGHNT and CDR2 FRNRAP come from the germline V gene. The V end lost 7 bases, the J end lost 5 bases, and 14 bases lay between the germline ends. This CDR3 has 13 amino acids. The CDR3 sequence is CASAHHARETQYF. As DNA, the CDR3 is TGTGCTAGTGCCCACCACGCTAGGGAGACCCAGTACTTC. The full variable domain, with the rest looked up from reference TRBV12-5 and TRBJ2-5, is DARVTQTPRHKVTEMGQEVTMRCQPILGHNTVFWYRQTMMQGLELLAYFRNRAPLDDSGMPKDRFSAEMPDATLATLKIQPSEPRDSAVYFCASAHHARETQYFGPGTRLLVL.

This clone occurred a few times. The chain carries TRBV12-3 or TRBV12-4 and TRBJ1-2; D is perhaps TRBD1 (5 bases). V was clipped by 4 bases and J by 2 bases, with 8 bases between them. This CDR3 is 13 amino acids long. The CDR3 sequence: CASSSGHNYGYTF. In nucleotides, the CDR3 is TGTGCCAGCAGTTCTGGACACAACTATGGCTACACCTTC.

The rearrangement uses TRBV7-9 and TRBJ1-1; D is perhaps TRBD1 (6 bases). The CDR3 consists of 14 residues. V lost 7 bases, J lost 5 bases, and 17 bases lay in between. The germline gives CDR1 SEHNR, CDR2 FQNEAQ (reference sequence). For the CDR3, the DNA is TGTGCCAGCAACCAACAGGGAAGGAGGACTGAAGCTTTCTTT. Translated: CASNQQGRRTEAFF.

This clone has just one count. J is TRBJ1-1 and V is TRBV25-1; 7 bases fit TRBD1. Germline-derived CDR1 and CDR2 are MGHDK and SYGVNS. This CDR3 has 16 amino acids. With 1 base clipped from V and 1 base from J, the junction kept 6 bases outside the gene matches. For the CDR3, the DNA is TGTGCCAGCAGTGAATTGAGGGGGCGGGGGAACACTGAAGCTTTCTTT. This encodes CASSELRGRGNTEAFF.

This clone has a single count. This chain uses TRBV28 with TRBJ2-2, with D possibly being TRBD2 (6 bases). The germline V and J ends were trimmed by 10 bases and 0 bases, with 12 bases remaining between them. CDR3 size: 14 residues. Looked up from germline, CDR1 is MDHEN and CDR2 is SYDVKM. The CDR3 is CAIRGFPNTGELFF. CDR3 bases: TGTGCCATACGGGGGTTCCCGAACACCGGGGAGCTGTTTTTT.

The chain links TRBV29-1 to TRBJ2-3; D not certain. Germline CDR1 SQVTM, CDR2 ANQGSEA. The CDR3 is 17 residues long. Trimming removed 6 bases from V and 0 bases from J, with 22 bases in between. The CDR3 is CSVKYLETLRSTDTQYF. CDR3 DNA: TGCAGCGTCAAATATCTGGAGACCCTGAGGAGCACAGATACGCAGTATTTT.

CDR3 sequence: CASSLQPPVISGRNRVGNSPLHF. CDR3 nucleotide sequence: TGCGCCAGCAGCTTACAACCACCTGTAATTTCGGGGAGAAACAGGGTCGGCAATTCACCCCTCCACTTT. This rearrangement joins TRBV5-1 to TRBJ1-6; D possibly corresponds to TRBD1 (6 bases). The CDR3 loop spans 23 amino acids. The V end was cut by 2 bases, the J end by 7 bases, with 37 bases between. Per germline, CDR1 SGHRS and CDR2 YFSETQ.

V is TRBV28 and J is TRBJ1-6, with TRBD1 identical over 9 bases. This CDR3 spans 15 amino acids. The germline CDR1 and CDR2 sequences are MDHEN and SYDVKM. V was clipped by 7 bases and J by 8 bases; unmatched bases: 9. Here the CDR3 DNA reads TGTGCCAGCAAGGAGACAGGGGGTAATTATTCACCCCTCCACTTT. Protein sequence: CASKETGGNYSPLHF. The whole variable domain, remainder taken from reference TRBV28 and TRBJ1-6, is DVKVTQSSRYLVKRTGEKVFLECVQDMDHENMFWYRQDPGLGLRLIYFSYDVKMKEKGDIPEGYSVSREKKERFSLILESASTNQTSMYLCASKETGGNYSPLHFGNGTRLTVT.